This TCR beta chain was profiled in a study of blood T cells in healthy people across ages. A J-beta primer mix and a sample-barcoded 5' primer were used in a second PCR of roughly 6 to 11 cycles. Template switching added a 12-random-nucleotide identifier to every cDNA molecule. TCRdb processed the 5' RACE reads anew with MiXCR; each CDR3 protein has one entry. The sample lists approximately 820,000 distinct CDR3 sequences, under 45% occurring once. Germline CDR1 SGHRS, CDR2 YFSETQ. CDR3 length equals 15 residues. V lost 4 bases, J lost 5 bases, and 8 bases stayed unmatched. Sequenced material: blood. The clonotype was recovered from a man in his 60s in good health. J is TRBJ1-4 and V is TRBV5-1; TRBD1 matches 7 bases. The DNA for the CDR3 is TGCGCCAGCAGCCTGCAGGGGGACATCAATGAAAAACTGTTTTTT. Protein: CASSLQGDINEKLFF.